The sequence of this TCR beta chain was determined in a study of T cells in Graves' hyperthyroidism and ophthalmopathy. Study-level findings and limits: The model made its ophthalmopathy prediction, and onset followed a median around 6.5 months later. Expanded thyroid clonotypes (above 0.001) were mostly also found in blood.

CDR3 length: 15 amino acids. Germline V lookup: CDR1 MNHEY, CDR2 SMNVEV (reference sequence). Deletions cut 0 bases from V and 5 bases from J, with 10 bases between. There are many counts of this clonotype. Its matching antigen is unknown. From RNA transcripts, TCR beta CDR3 regions were amplified. The study used the HTBI primer set for a first-round RT-PCR of the TCR CDR3. MiXCR was run by TCRdb on the multiplex PCR reads, yielding one entry per CDR3 protein. The sample includes some 600,000 distinct CDR3 sequences, 14% of them seen just once. The rearrangement links TRBV27 to TRBJ2-2; possible D gene TRBD2, 6 bases. The origin of this receptor is a woman in her twenties or thirties with Graves' hyperthyroidism that later progressed to Graves' ophthalmopathy. What was sequenced was blood. The CDR3 nucleotides are TGTGCCAGCAGTTTATCTGCCGCGGGAACCGGGGAGCTGTTTTTT. Residues: CASSLSAAGTGELFF.